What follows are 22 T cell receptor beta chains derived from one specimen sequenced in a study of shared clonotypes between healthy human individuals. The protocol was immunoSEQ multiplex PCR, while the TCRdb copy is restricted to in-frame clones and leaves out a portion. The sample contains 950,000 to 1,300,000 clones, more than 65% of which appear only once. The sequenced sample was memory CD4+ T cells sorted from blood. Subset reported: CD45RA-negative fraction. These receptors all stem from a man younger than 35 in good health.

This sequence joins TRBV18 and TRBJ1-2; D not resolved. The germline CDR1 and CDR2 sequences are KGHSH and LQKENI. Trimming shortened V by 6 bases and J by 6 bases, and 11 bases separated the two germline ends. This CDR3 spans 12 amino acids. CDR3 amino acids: CASSQGNDGYTF. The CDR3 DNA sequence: TGTGCCAGCTCTCAAGGCAATGATGGCTACACCTTC.

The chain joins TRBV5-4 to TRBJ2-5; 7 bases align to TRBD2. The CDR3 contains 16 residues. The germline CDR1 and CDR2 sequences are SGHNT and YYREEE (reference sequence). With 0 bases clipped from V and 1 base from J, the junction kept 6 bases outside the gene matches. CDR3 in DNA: TGTGCCAGCAGCTTGGCGCCTAGCGGAGGCCAAGAGACCCAGTACTTC. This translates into CASSLAPSGGQETQYF. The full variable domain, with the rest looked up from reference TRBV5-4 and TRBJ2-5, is ETGVTQSPTHLIKTRGQQVTLRCSSQSGHNTVSWYQQALGQGPQFIFQYYREEENGRGNFPPRFSGLQFPNYSSELNVNALELDDSALYLCASSLAPSGGQETQYFGPGTRLLVL.

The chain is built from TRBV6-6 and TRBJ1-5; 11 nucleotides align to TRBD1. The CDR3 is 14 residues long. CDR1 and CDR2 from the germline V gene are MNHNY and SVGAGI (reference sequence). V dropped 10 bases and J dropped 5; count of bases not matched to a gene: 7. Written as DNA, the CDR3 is TGTGCCACCACCGGACAGGGGGCTTATCAGCCCCAGCATTTT. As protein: CATTGQGAYQPQHF.

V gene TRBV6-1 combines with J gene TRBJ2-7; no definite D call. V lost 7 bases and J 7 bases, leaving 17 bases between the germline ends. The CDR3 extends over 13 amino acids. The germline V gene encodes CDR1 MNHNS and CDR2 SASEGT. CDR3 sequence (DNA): TGTGCCAGCAAAAAGGAGCCCGTGGGGGAGCAGTACTTC. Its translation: CASKKEPVGEQYF.

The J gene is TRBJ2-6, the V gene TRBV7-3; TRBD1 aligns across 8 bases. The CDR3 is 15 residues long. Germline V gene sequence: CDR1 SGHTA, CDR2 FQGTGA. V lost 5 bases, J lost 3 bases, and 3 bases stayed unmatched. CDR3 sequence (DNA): TGTGCCAGCAGCGAACAGGGGGTTGGGGCCAACGTCCTGACTTTC. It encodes CASSEQGVGANVLTF.

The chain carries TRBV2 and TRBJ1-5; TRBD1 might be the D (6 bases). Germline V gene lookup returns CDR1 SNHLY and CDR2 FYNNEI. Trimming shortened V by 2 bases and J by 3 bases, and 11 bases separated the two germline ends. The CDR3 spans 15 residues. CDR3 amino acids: CASSENGGHNQPQHF. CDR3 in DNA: TGTGCCAGCAGTGAAAATGGGGGACACAATCAGCCCCAGCATTTT.

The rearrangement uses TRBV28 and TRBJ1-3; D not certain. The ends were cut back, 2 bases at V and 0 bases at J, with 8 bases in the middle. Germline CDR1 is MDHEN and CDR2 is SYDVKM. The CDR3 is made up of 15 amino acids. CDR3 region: CASSLVVTSGNTIYF. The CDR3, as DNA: TGTGCCAGCAGTTTAGTGGTGACCTCTGGAAACACCATATATTTT.

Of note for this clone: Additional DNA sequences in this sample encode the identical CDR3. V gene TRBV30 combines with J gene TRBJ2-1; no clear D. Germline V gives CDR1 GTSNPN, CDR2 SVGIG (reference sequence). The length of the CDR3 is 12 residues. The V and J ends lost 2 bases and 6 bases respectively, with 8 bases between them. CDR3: CAWSFRGNEQFF. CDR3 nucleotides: TGTGCCTGGAGTTTCAGAGGCAATGAGCAGTTCTTC. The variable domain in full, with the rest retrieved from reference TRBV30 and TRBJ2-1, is SQTIHQWPATLVQPVGSPLSLECTVEGTSNPNLYWYRQAAGRGLQLLFYSVGIGQISSEVPQNLSASRPQDRQFILSSKKLLLSDSGFYLCAWSFRGNEQFFGPGTRLTVL.

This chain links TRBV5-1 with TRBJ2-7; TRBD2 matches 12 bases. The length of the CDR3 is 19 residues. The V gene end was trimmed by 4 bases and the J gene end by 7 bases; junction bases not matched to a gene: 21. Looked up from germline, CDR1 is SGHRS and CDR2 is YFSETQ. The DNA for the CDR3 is TGCGCCAGCAGCCCCGGCTTCCTAGCGGGAGGGCGGGGTGTCCGTGAGCAGTACTTC. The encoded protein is CASSPGFLAGGRGVREQYF.

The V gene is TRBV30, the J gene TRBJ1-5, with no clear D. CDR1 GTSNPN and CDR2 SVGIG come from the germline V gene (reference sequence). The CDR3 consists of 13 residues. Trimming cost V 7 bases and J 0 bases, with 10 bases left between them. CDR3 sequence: CAFNWDSNQPQHF. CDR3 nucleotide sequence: TGTGCCTTTAATTGGGATAGCAATCAGCCCCAGCATTTT.

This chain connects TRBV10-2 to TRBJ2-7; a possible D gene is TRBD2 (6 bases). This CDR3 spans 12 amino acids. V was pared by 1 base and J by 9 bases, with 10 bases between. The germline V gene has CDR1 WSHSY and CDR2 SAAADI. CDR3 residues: CASSEFRRGQYF. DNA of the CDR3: TGCGCCAGCAGTGAGTTCCGGCGGGGGCAGTACTTC.

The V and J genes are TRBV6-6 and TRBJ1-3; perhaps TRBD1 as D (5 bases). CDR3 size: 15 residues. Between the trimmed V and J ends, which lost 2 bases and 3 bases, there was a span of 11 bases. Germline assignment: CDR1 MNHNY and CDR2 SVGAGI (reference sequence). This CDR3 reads CASSYPGASGNTIYF. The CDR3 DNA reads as TGTGCCAGCAGTTACCCTGGGGCCAGTGGAAACACCATATATTTT.

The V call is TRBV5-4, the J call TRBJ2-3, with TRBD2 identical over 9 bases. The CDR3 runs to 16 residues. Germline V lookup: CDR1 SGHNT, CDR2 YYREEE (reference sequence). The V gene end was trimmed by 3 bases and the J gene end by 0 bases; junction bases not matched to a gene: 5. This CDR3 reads CASSWGTSYSTDTQYF. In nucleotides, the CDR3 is TGTGCCAGCAGCTGGGGGACTAGCTATAGCACAGATACGCAGTATTTT.

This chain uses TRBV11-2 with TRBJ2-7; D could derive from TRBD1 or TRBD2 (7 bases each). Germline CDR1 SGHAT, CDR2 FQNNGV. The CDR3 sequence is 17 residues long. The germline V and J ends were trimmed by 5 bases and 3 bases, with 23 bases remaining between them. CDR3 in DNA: TGTGCCAGCAGCCGCCAGGGAGGGACAGTGTCCCTCTACGAGCAGTACTTC. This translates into CASSRQGGTVSLYEQYF.

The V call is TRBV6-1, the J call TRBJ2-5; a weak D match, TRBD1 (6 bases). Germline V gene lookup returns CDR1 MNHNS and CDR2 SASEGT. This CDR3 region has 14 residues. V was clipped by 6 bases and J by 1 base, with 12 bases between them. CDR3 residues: CASRRTAPQETQYF. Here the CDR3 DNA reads TGTGCCAGCAGAAGGACAGCCCCCCAAGAGACCCAGTACTTC.

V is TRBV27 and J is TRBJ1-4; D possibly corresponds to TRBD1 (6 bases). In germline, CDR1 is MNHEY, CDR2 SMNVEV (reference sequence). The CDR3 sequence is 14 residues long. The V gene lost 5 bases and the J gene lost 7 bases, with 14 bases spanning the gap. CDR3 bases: TGTGCCAGCAGTGTTACAGGGTACGGTGAAAAACTGTTTTTT. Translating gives CASSVTGYGEKLFF.

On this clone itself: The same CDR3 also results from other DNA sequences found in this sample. Here the CDR3 reads CASSPRGPGANVLTF. CDR3 DNA: TGCGCCAGCAGCCCCAGGGGCCCCGGGGCCAACGTCCTGACTTTC. The rearrangement uses TRBV5-1 and TRBJ2-6; tentative D call: TRBD1 (6 bases). The CDR3 covers 15 residues. Deletions cut 4 bases from V and 4 bases from J, with 12 bases between. Germline CDR1 SGHRS, CDR2 YFSETQ.

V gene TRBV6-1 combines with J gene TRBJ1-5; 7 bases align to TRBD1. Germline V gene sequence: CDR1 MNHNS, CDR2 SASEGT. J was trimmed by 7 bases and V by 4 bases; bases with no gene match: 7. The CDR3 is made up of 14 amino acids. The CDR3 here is CASSGDSTWQPQHF. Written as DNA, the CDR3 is TGTGCCAGCAGTGGGGACAGTACATGGCAGCCCCAGCATTTT.

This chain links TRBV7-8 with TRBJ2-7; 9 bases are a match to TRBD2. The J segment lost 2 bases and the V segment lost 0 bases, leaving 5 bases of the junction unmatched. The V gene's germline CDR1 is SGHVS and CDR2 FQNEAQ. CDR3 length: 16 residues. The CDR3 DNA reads TGTGCCAGCAGCTTAGCGCCGGCGGGGGGGCCCTACGAGCAGTACTTC. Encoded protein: CASSLAPAGGPYEQYF.

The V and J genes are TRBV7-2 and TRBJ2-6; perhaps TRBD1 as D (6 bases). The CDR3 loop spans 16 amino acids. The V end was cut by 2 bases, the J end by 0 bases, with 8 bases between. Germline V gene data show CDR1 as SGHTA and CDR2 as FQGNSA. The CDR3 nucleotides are TGTGCCAGCAGCTTACGGACAGTCTCTGGGGCCAACGTCCTGACTTTC. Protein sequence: CASSLRTVSGANVLTF. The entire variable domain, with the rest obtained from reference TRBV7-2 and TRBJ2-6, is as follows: GAGVSQSPSNKVTEKGKDVELRCDPISGHTALYWYRQSLGQGLEFLIYFQGNSAPDKSGLPSDRFSAERTGGSVSTLTIQRTQQEDSAVYLCASSLRTVSGANVLTFGAGSRLTVL.

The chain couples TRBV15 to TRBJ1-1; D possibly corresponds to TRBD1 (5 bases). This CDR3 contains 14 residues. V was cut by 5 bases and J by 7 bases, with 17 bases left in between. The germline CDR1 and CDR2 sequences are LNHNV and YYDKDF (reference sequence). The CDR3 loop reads CATSRRQGRDEAFF. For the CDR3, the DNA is TGTGCCACCAGCCGGCGGCAGGGTAGGGATGAAGCTTTCTTT.

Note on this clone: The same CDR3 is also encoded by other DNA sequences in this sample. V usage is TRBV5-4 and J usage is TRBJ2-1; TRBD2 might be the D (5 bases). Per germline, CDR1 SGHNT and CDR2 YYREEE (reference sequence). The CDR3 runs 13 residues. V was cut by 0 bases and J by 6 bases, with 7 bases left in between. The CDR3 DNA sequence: TGTGCCAGCAGCTTGGACGGACTCAATGAGCAGTTCTTC. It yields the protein CASSLDGLNEQFF.